Many counts were recorded for the clone carrying this TCR beta chain. The sample originates from a study of molecular identifiers for immune sequencing clone quantification. Bulk TCR library preparation followed previously described methods with listed TCR primers. One entry per CDR3 protein, called by TCRdb with MiXCR from the PCR reads. The sample shows approximately 63,000 distinct CDR3 sequences, 15% to 20% of them seen only once. The V and J ends lost 3 bases and 7 bases respectively, with 13 bases between them. The length of the CDR3 is 15 residues. Germline-derived CDR1 and CDR2 are SGHVS and FNYEAQ.

This chain connects TRBV7-6 to TRBJ1-6, with D possibly TRBD1 on 6 matching bases. This receptor was taken from a human donor in good health. Some libraries in this study had Jurkat cell RNA spiked in. Sequencing was carried out using naive CD8+ T cells from blood, with Jurkat cell RNA spiked in. Subset of the sample: FACS-sorted CD8+CD4-CCR7+CD45RA+ naive T cells. The CDR3 spells CASSFGGSWNSPLHF. The CDR3 DNA is TGTGCCAGCAGCTTTGGGGGCTCTTGGAATTCACCCCTCCACTTT.